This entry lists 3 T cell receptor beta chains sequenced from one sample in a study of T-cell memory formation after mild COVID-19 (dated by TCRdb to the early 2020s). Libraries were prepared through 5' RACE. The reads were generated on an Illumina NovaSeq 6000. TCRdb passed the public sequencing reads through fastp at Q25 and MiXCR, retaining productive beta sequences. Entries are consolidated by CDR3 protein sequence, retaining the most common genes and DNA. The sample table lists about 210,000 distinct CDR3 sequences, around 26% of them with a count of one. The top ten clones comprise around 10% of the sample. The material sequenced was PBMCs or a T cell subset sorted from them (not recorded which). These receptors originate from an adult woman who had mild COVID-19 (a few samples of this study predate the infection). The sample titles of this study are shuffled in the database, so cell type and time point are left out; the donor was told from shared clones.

The CDR3 nucleotides are TGTGCCAGCAGAGGCCCTGTAGGAGAAAAACTGTTTTTT. This translates into CASRGPVGEKLFF. The V gene is TRBV12-3 or TRBV12-4, the J gene TRBJ1-4, with D unresolved. The V gene lost 6 bases and the J gene lost 8 bases, with 13 bases spanning the gap. The CDR3 spans 13 residues.

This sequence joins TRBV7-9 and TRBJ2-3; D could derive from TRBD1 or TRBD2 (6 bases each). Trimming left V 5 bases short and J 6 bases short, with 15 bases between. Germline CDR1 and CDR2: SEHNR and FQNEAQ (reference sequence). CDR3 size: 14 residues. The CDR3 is CASSPGGGKDTQYF. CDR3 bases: TGTGCCAGCAGCCCCGGGGGCGGGAAGGATACGCAGTATTTT.

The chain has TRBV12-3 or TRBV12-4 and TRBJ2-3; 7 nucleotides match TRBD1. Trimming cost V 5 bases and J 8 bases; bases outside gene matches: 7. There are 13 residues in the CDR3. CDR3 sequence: CASSPGTAGTQYF. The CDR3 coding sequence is TGTGCCAGCAGTCCAGGGACAGCCGGTACGCAGTATTTT.